One and the same sample provided the 25 T cell receptor beta chains below, sequenced in a study of breast tumors, draining lymph nodes, adjacent tissues. Breast cancer patients provided tissue from their axillary draining lymph nodes. TCRdb called the multiplex PCR reads again in MiXCR, with one record for every CDR3 protein. Here the sample spans around 120,000 distinct CDR3 sequences, 15% to 20% being singletons. The sequenced material came from axillary lymph node tissue. Every receptor here comes from a female donor with breast cancer. Some clones in this sample may be carry-over from other donors' samples.

The sample holds many counts of this clonotype. V usage is TRBV2 and J usage is TRBJ1-2; 12 bases are a match to TRBD1. V gave up 6 bases and J gave up 8 bases; unmatched junction bases: 10. Germline assignment: CDR1 SNHLY and CDR2 FYNNEI. This CDR3 contains 15 residues. CDR3 sequence: CASSYPGTGGRGYTF. As DNA, the CDR3 is TGTGCCAGCAGCTACCCCGGGACAGGGGGCCGCGGCTACACCTTC. Drawing the rest from reference TRBV2 and TRBJ1-2, the complete variable domain is EPEVTQTPSHQVTQMGQEVILRCVPISNHLYFYWYRQILGQKVEFLVSFYNNEISEKSEIFDDQFSVERPDGSNFTLKIRSTKLEDSAMYFCASSYPGTGGRGYTFGSGTRLTVV.

This clonotype was observed many times. The chain carries TRBV6-1 and TRBJ2-2; TRBD1 matches 11 bases. Germline CDR1 MNHNS, CDR2 SASEGT. The CDR3 spans 17 residues. J lost 5 bases, V lost 7 bases, and 12 bases had no gene match. The CDR3 sequence is CASTHLFWDRGTGELFF. CDR3 nucleotides: TGTGCCAGCACCCATTTGTTTTGGGACAGGGGGACCGGGGAGCTGTTTTTT.

In its sample, this clonotype was seen many times. The chain combines TRBV28 with TRBJ2-7; no clear D gene. Germline V lookup: CDR1 MDHEN, CDR2 SYDVKM. The ends were cut back, 8 bases at V and 7 bases at J, with 12 bases in the middle. This CDR3 has 11 residues. The chain's CDR3 is CASYRGSEQYF. The DNA of the CDR3 is TGTGCCAGCTACCGTGGGTCGGAGCAGTACTTC.

About this clonotype itself: A much larger clone differs from this one at a single base, so this may be a read error. V is TRBV6-6 and J is TRBJ1-2, with D possibly matching TRBD1 (5 bases). The CDR3 runs to 16 residues. V was cut by 4 bases and J by 7 bases, with 22 bases left in between. CDR1 is MNHNY, CDR2 SVGAGI, per germline (reference sequence). The CDR3 region is CASSSSQVPYDCGYTF. The CDR3 DNA sequence: TGTGCCAGCAGTTCCTCACAGGTCCCCTATGATTGTGGCTACACCTTC.

Many counts were recorded for this clonotype. The gene calls are TRBV7-9 and TRBJ2-5; D remains unclear. Trimming took 6 bases from V and 4 from J, leaving 6 bases between them. This CDR3 has 11 amino acids. CDR1 is SEHNR and CDR2 is FQNEAQ in the germline V gene (reference sequence). CDR3 residues: CASRKLETQYF. CDR3 nucleotide sequence: TGTGCCAGCAGAAAACTAGAGACCCAGTACTTC.

This clonotype came up a few times. This rearrangement joins TRBV5-4 to TRBJ2-5; tentatively, D is TRBD1 (6 bases). The CDR3 totals 14 residues. The germline V gene has CDR1 SGHNT and CDR2 YYREEE (reference sequence). Trimming cost V 3 bases and J 1 base, with 10 bases left between them. CDR3 loop: CASSSGQTQETQYF. The CDR3 nucleotides are TGTGCCAGCAGCTCTGGACAGACCCAAGAGACCCAGTACTTC.

This chain links TRBV6-2 or TRBV6-3 with TRBJ2-2; D unresolved. V was clipped by 5 bases and J by 2 bases, with 12 bases between them. The CDR3 has 15 amino acids. CDR1 and CDR2 (germline): MNHEY, SVGEGT. In nucleotides, the CDR3 is TGTGCCAGCAGTAACGACTTTACCAACACCGGGGAGCTGTTTTTT. Translated, it gives CASSNDFTNTGELFF.

In the case of this clonotype: This clone may be a read error of a much larger clone one base away. The rearrangement uses TRBV5-1 and TRBJ2-2; D might be TRBD2 (6 bases). The CDR3 is made up of 15 amino acids. Per germline, CDR1 SGHRS and CDR2 YFSETQ. This CDR3 is CASSLDLASTGGLFF. DNA for the CDR3: TGCGCCAGCAGCTTGGACTTGGCTTCCACCGGGGGGCTGTTTTTT.

This clonotype was seen at least ten times. The chain joins TRBV2 to TRBJ2-3; 10 positions match TRBD2. CDR3 length: 14 amino acids. The V segment lost 6 bases and the J segment 8 bases; nucleotides outside the gene matches: 8. Germline V gives CDR1 SNHLY, CDR2 FYNNEI. The CDR3 here is CASSPGTSVGTQYF. CDR3 DNA: TGTGCCAGCAGCCCCGGGACTAGCGTCGGTACGCAGTATTTT.

In the case of this clonotype: A read error is possible here, since a much larger clone lies one base away. The V gene is TRBV9, the J gene TRBJ1-6; D gene uncertain. The germline V gene has CDR1 SGDLS and CDR2 YYNGEE. V was pared by 4 bases and J by 7 bases, with 9 bases between. This CDR3 is built from 13 residues. The CDR3 DNA follows: TGTGCCAGCAGCCAAGACCGGAATTCACCCCTCCACTTT. Its translation: CASSQDRNSPLHF.

The sample holds many counts of this clonotype. The V gene is TRBV6-2 or TRBV6-3, the J gene TRBJ2-3, with a possible D match to TRBD2 (5 bases). V shed 6 bases and J shed 6 bases, with 13 bases lying between them. Germline assignment: CDR1 MNHEY and CDR2 SVGEGT. This CDR3 is built from 13 residues. The CDR3 nucleotides are TGTGCCAGCAGCCCCACGGGGATGGATACGCAGTATTTT. Protein sequence: CASSPTGMDTQYF.

In this sample, this clonotype turned up a few times. The genes are TRBV27 and TRBJ1-5; TRBD1 is a possible D gene (6 bases). V was shortened by 3 bases and J by 4 bases, with 10 bases between the two germline ends. The germline gives CDR1 MNHEY, CDR2 SMNVEV (reference sequence). The CDR3 spans 14 residues. The CDR3 region has the DNA TGTGCCAGCAGTTTTGGGGACAATAATCAGCCCCAGCATTTT. Translating it yields CASSFGDNNQPQHF.

This clonotype has at least ten counts. The germline gene is not matched at one end of the junction; a read error may be the cause. The chain is built from TRBV7-7 and TRBJ2-3, with TRBD1 identical over 7 bases. CDR3 length: 16 amino acids. Looked up from germline, CDR1 is SSHAT and CDR2 is FNYEAQ (reference sequence). DNA of the CDR3: TGTGCTAGCAGCTTAGGGGACAGTCCTAGCACAGATACGCAGTATTTT. Amino acids: CASSLGDSPSTDTQYF.

Ten or more counts support this clonotype. The J gene is TRBJ1-6, the V gene TRBV20-1; D is unresolved. Trimming stripped 3 bases from V and 6 bases from J, with 15 bases between. The CDR3 contains 15 residues. Germline V gives CDR1 DFQATT, CDR2 SNEGSKA (reference sequence). The CDR3 nucleotides read TGCAGTGCTAGCTCCTATGGACGGTCTAATTCACCCCTCCACTTT. It specifies CSASSYGRSNSPLHF.

In its sample, this clonotype was seen many times. The V and J genes are TRBV2 and TRBJ1-4; D may be TRBD1 (6 bases). V was trimmed by 7 bases and J by 8 bases, leaving 26 bases between them. Looked up from germline, CDR1 is SNHLY and CDR2 is FYNNEI. The CDR3 is 17 amino acids. The CDR3 bases are TGTGCCAGCAAGGAGTTCTGGTCCCGGGACATTGGGGAAAAACTGTTTTTT. Residues: CASKEFWSRDIGEKLFF.

This clonotype was seen at least ten times. The chain links TRBV28 to TRBJ2-5, with TRBD1 matching over 8 bases. The CDR3 extends over 14 amino acids. The germline V gene has CDR1 MDHEN and CDR2 SYDVKM. V lost 8 bases, J lost 2 bases, and 7 bases stayed unmatched. The CDR3 bases are TGTGCCAGCGGTTCTACAGGGGGACAAGAGACCCAGTACTTC. Translation: CASGSTGGQETQYF.

In this sample, this clonotype turned up many times. The chain recombines TRBV4-1 with TRBJ2-7; TRBD1 might be the D (5 bases). The CDR3 is 15 amino acids. Trimming pared 4 bases from V and 3 bases from J, leaving 16 bases between. Germline V gives CDR1 MGHRA, CDR2 YSYEKL. CDR3 sequence (DNA): TGCGCCAGCAGCCGACAGCCAGGCACTCTCTACGAGCAGTACTTC. Residues: CASSRQPGTLYEQYF.

This clonotype was picked up many times. This rearrangement joins TRBV6-6 to TRBJ1-4; 9 nucleotides line up with TRBD1. Germline assignment: CDR1 MNHNY and CDR2 SVGAGI (reference sequence). V shed 7 bases, J shed 7 bases, and the junction held 10 bases outside the gene matches. This CDR3 spans 15 amino acids. The CDR3 DNA follows: TGTGCCAGCACCGATACCGGGACAGGGAGTGAAAAACTGTTTTTT. Amino acids: CASTDTGTGSEKLFF.

This clonotype showed up many times. This chain joins TRBV2 and TRBJ1-4; D is ambiguous. V dropped 3 bases and J dropped 7 bases, with 9 bases sitting between them. The length of the CDR3 is 13 residues. Germline CDR1 is SNHLY and CDR2 is FYNNEI. The CDR3 DNA sequence: TGTGCCAGCAGTGATAGCGGTTTTGAAAAACTGTTTTTT. It translates to CASSDSGFEKLFF.

The CDR3 region is CASSQDVSQSPQHF. CDR3 DNA: TGTGCCAGCAGCCAAGACGTGTCGCAATCGCCCCAGCATTTT. This rearrangement joins TRBV3-1 to TRBJ1-5; D remains unclear. Germline CDR1 is LGHDT and CDR2 is YNNKEL (reference sequence). The ends were cut back, 0 bases at V and 9 bases at J, with 12 bases in the middle. This CDR3 has 14 residues.

This clonotype showed up many times. V gene TRBV10-1 combines with J gene TRBJ2-5, with D tentatively TRBD1 (6 bases). Trimming cost V 2 bases and J 5 bases, with 9 bases left between them. Germline V gives CDR1 WNHNN, CDR2 SYGVQD (reference sequence). This CDR3 is 13 amino acids long. CDR3 residues: CASSEGGSETQYF. In DNA, the CDR3 is TGCGCCAGCAGTGAGGGGGGCTCGGAGACCCAGTACTTC.

On this clonotype: A single base separates this from a much larger clone, so it may be a read error. V gene TRBV19 combines with J gene TRBJ2-6; D is unresolved. Germline CDR1 LNHDA, CDR2 SQIVND (reference sequence). The V end lost 11 bases, the J end lost 0 bases, and 11 bases lay between the germline ends. The CDR3 is 14 residues long. CDR3 in DNA: TGTGCCGCTCAGGTTCGCTCTGGGGCCAACGTCCTGACTTTC. Amino acids: CAAQVRSGANVLTF.

This clonotype was seen at least ten times. V gene TRBV19 combines with J gene TRBJ2-7; D is uncertain. Germline values: CDR1 LNHDA, CDR2 SQIVND (reference sequence). The CDR3 covers 15 residues. Trimming pared 7 bases from V and 1 base from J, leaving 17 bases between. This CDR3 is CASKYGPSASYEQYF. CDR3 DNA: TGTGCCAGTAAGTACGGACCGAGCGCTTCCTACGAGCAGTACTTC. The full variable domain, with the rest looked up from reference TRBV19 and TRBJ2-7, is DGGITQSPKYLFRKEGQNVTLSCEQNLNHDAMYWYRQDPGQGLRLIYYSQIVNDFQKGDIAEGYSVSREKKESFPLTVTSAQKNPTAFYLCASKYGPSASYEQYFGPGTRLTVT.

This clonotype was observed many times. The chain joins TRBV30 to TRBJ2-7; 9 bases fit TRBD1. CDR1 and CDR2 from the germline V gene are GTSNPN and SVGIG (reference sequence). V shed 3 bases and J 7 bases; nucleotides not matched to a gene: 7. The CDR3 runs to 13 residues. This CDR3 is CAWSRDRVREQYF. Here the CDR3 DNA reads TGTGCCTGGAGCAGGGACAGGGTCAGAGAGCAGTACTTC.

In the case of this clonotype: A read error may produce the germline difference seen at one junction end. The chain uses TRBV18 and TRBJ2-3; TRBD1 matches at 7 bases. Germline CDR1 is KGHSH and CDR2 is LQKENI. The CDR3 extends over 15 amino acids. CDR3 DNA sequence: TGTGCCAGCTCACACCGCGGACAGGACGGAGATACGCAGTCTTTT. Translation: CASSHRGQDGDTQSF.